Presented here are 32 T cell receptor beta chains from one specimen sequenced in a study of CD8+ T cells in alopecia areata. Following RNA extraction, reverse transcription yielded cDNA that acted as the sequencing template. Sequencing used immunoSEQ multiplex PCR; TCRdb keeps in-frame clones, though not all of them. In the table there are about 110,000 clones, 59% of which are singletons. Sequences were obtained from CD8+ T cells sorted from blood. The receptors here all came from a human donor in good health.

This chain uses TRBV5-1 with TRBJ2-1; TRBD1 agrees at 7 bases. This CDR3 region has 15 residues. The V gene's germline CDR1 is SGHRS and CDR2 YFSETQ. The V and J ends lost 1 base and 0 bases, in that order; junction bases with no gene match: 1. In nucleotides, the CDR3 is TGCGCCAGCAGCTTGTGGACAGGCTCCTACAATGAGCAGTTCTTC. Translating gives CASSLWTGSYNEQFF.

The chain uses TRBV29-1 and TRBJ2-3; 7 bases match TRBD2. Per germline, CDR1 SQVTM and CDR2 ANQGSEA. This CDR3 has 15 residues. The ends lost 7 bases at V and 2 bases at J; junction bases unmatched: 12. DNA for the CDR3: TGCAGCGGCGTAGGGGCGGGGGAAAACACAGATACGCAGTATTTT. Amino acids: CSGVGAGENTDTQYF.

As concerns this clone: At one boundary the junction diverges from the germline segment, which might be a read error. This sequence joins TRBV7-7 and TRBJ2-2; TRBD2 is a possible D gene (5 bases). The CDR3 is made up of 13 amino acids. Germline assignment: CDR1 SSHAT and CDR2 FNYEAQ (reference sequence). The CDR3 DNA reads as TGTGCTAGCAGCTTAGCGCGAGGCGGGGAGCTGTTTTTT. Its protein is CASSLARGGELFF.

The chain is built from TRBV10-3 and TRBJ2-2, with TRBD1 matching 7 bases. The CDR3 runs 17 residues. Germline CDR1 and CDR2: ENHRY and SYGVKD. V was pared by 8 bases and J by 1 base, with 13 bases of the junction left unmatched. The CDR3 sequence is CAIAQDREGLNTGELFF. In DNA form, the CDR3 reads TGTGCCATCGCCCAAGACAGGGAAGGATTGAACACCGGGGAGCTGTTTTTT.

The chain has TRBV30 and TRBJ2-1; 9 bases map to TRBD2. V lost 3 bases, J lost 7 bases, and 4 bases stayed unmatched. This CDR3 comprises 13 residues. Germline V gene sequence: CDR1 GTSNPN, CDR2 SVGIG (reference sequence). The CDR3 loop reads CAWSGLASNEQFF. In nucleotides, the CDR3 is TGTGCCTGGAGCGGACTAGCGAGTAATGAGCAGTTCTTC. The complete variable domain, with remaining parts taken from reference TRBV30 and TRBJ2-1, reads SQTIHQWPATLVQPVGSPLSLECTVEGTSNPNLYWYRQAAGRGLQLLFYSVGIGQISSEVPQNLSASRPQDRQFILSSKKLLLSDSGFYLCAWSGLASNEQFFGPGTRLTVL.

This clone turned up a few times. The V call is TRBV29-1, the J call TRBJ2-2, with D uncertain. This CDR3 spans 11 amino acids. V was clipped by 5 bases and J by 4 bases, with 5 bases between them. Germline V gene lookup returns CDR1 SQVTM and CDR2 ANQGSEA. CDR3 residues: CSVSLTGELFF. The CDR3 DNA follows: TGCAGCGTTTCCCTCACCGGGGAGCTGTTTTTT.

The rearrangement uses TRBV2 and TRBJ2-2, with D possibly matching TRBD1 (5 bases). The V and J ends lost 6 bases and 2 bases respectively, with 19 bases between them. The CDR3 loop spans 17 amino acids. The germline V gene has CDR1 SNHLY and CDR2 FYNNEI. Here the CDR3 reads CASRRIVHRTNTGELFF. The CDR3 nucleotides are TGTGCCAGCAGACGTATAGTGCACAGGACAAACACCGGGGAGCTGTTTTTT.

The chain employs TRBV6-1 and TRBJ1-1; D may be TRBD1 (5 bases). The V end lost 3 bases, the J end lost 2 bases, and 7 bases lay between the germline ends. CDR1 is MNHNS and CDR2 is SASEGT in the germline V gene. The CDR3 extends over 13 amino acids. The CDR3 loop is CASSDGGNTEAFF. The CDR3 nucleotides read TGTGCCAGCAGTGACGGGGGAAACACTGAAGCTTTCTTT.

This clone was observed a handful of times. The V call is TRBV7-6, the J call TRBJ2-1, with TRBD2 matching over 14 bases. This CDR3 comprises 15 residues. J was trimmed by 7 bases and V by 1 base; bases with no gene match: 0. The germline CDR1 and CDR2 sequences are SGHVS and FNYEAQ. This chain's CDR3 is CASSLGLAGGNEQFF. In DNA form, the CDR3 reads TGTGCCAGCAGCTTAGGACTAGCGGGGGGGAATGAGCAGTTCTTC.

This clone showed up just once. The chain combines TRBV5-4 with TRBJ1-6; D might be TRBD1 (6 bases). V dropped 3 bases and J dropped 13 bases, with 29 bases sitting between them. Germline loops: CDR1 SGHNT, CDR2 YYREEE (reference sequence). The CDR3 contains 18 residues. The CDR3: CASSSLPPGHPSVGPLHF. DNA for the CDR3: TGTGCCAGCAGCTCACTACCGCCGGGACATCCTTCGGTTGGGCCCCTCCACTTT.

The chain recombines TRBV5-4 with TRBJ2-7; D gene uncertain. With 4 bases removed from V and 4 bases from J, the gap between germline ends came to 12 bases. The length of the CDR3 is 13 residues. Germline CDR1 SGHNT, CDR2 YYREEE (reference sequence). This CDR3 is CASSLNPEYEQYF. The CDR3 nucleotides read TGTGCCAGCAGCCTAAACCCGGAGTACGAGCAGTACTTC.

The chain couples TRBV5-6 to TRBJ2-7; tentative D call: TRBD1 (6 bases). Between the trimmed V and J ends, which lost 3 bases and 2 bases, there was a span of 9 bases. This CDR3 is 13 amino acids long. CDR1 SGHDT and CDR2 YYEEEE come from the germline V gene. CDR3: CASSSQGPYEQYF. DNA of the CDR3: TGTGCCAGCAGCTCACAGGGTCCCTACGAGCAGTACTTC.

This chain joins TRBV27 and TRBJ1-5; the D is unclear. The CDR3 contains 14 residues. Trimming stripped 5 bases from V and 0 bases from J, with 8 bases between. Germline lookup yields CDR1 MNHEY and CDR2 SMNVEV (reference sequence). The CDR3 DNA is TGTGCCAGCAGTCCCAATTATAGCAATCAGCCCCAGCATTTT. Translated: CASSPNYSNQPQHF.

V is TRBV29-1 and J is TRBJ1-1; D is ambiguous. The V end lost 5 bases, the J end lost 3 bases, and 7 bases lay between the germline ends. Germline CDR1 SQVTM, CDR2 ANQGSEA. The length of the CDR3 is 11 residues. DNA for the CDR3: TGCAGCGTTTTGTTGGACACTGAAGCTTTCTTT. Translation: CSVLLDTEAFF.

This chain joins TRBV19 and TRBJ1-2, with D uncertain. The V and J ends lost 6 bases and 3 bases respectively, with 8 bases between them. The CDR3 sequence is 12 residues long. Germline loops: CDR1 LNHDA, CDR2 SQIVND (reference sequence). In nucleotides, the CDR3 is TGTGCCAGTAGCCCACCCGACTATGGCTACACCTTC. Residues: CASSPPDYGYTF.

The chain carries TRBV2 and TRBJ1-2; no definite D call. The germline V and J ends were trimmed by 3 bases and 1 base, with 0 bases remaining between them. Germline V CDR1 and CDR2: SNHLY, FYNNEI. CDR3 size: 11 residues. CDR3 residues: CASSDNYGYTF. The CDR3 DNA follows: TGTGCCAGCAGTGATAACTATGGCTACACCTTC.

This clone was seen once. A read error may account for a junction end that differs from germline. The chain couples TRBV6-1 to TRBJ2-3; maybe TRBD1 (5 bases). The germline gives CDR1 MNHNS, CDR2 SASEGT. CDR3 length: 15 amino acids. CDR3 amino acids: CASSEMGDGTGTQYF. DNA of the CDR3: TGTGCCAGCAGTGAGATGGGCGACGGCACAGGTACGCAGTATTTT.

This chain joins TRBV19 and TRBJ2-7; D remains unclear. The V gene's germline CDR1 is LNHDA and CDR2 SQIVND (reference sequence). V shed 5 bases and J shed 0 bases, with 8 bases lying between them. This CDR3 comprises 13 residues. The CDR3 region has the DNA TGTGCCAGTAGTCAGGCCTCCTCCTACGAGCAGTACTTC. This translates into CASSQASSYEQYF.

This chain joins TRBV6-5 and TRBJ1-1; 11 bases map to TRBD1. V was clipped by 6 bases and J by 4 bases; unmatched bases: 7. The CDR3 has 15 residues. Germline-derived CDR1 and CDR2 are MNHEY and SVGAGI. The CDR3: CASSYSGTGGTEAFF. In nucleotides, the CDR3 is TGTGCCAGCAGCTATTCCGGGACAGGGGGCACTGAAGCTTTCTTT.

The gene calls are TRBV10-3 and TRBJ2-1; D unresolved. Germline CDR1 is ENHRY and CDR2 is SYGVKD. There are 13 residues in the CDR3. Trimming pared 3 bases from V and 7 bases from J, leaving 10 bases between. DNA of the CDR3: TGTGCCATCAGTGAAGTGGGCGGTAATGAGCAGTTCTTC. It specifies CAISEVGGNEQFF.

The chain recombines TRBV5-1 with TRBJ2-1, with 7 bases fitting TRBD2. The J segment lost 8 bases and the V segment lost 0 bases, leaving 2 bases of the junction unmatched. The CDR3 covers 13 residues. Germline loops: CDR1 SGHRS, CDR2 YFSETQ. CDR3 in amino acids: CASSLGLAHEQFF. CDR3 DNA sequence: TGCGCCAGCAGCTTGGGACTAGCCCATGAGCAGTTCTTC. Combining the CDR3 with reference TRBV5-1 and TRBJ2-1 gives the whole variable domain KAGVTQTPRYLIKTRGQQVTLSCSPISGHRSVSWYQQTPGQGLQFLFEYFSETQRNKGNFPGRFSGRQFSNSRSEMNVSTLELGDSALYLCASSLGLAHEQFFGPGTRLTVL.

The V gene is TRBV4-1, the J gene TRBJ1-1; 7 bases agree with TRBD1. V was pared by 4 bases and J by 11 bases, with 16 bases of the junction left unmatched. Germline V gene lookup returns CDR1 MGHRA and CDR2 YSYEKL. This CDR3 is built from 15 residues. The CDR3 loop is CASSRAQGQTMNAFF. In DNA form, the CDR3 reads TGCGCCAGCAGCCGAGCTCAGGGACAGACAATGAATGCTTTCTTT.

CDR3 nucleotides: TGTGCCAGCTCGAGGGACAGGGGGTCCGATGAGCAGTTCTTC. Translated, it gives CASSRDRGSDEQFF. The chain links TRBV2 to TRBJ2-1, with 11 nucleotides matching TRBD1. The V segment lost 8 bases and the J segment 8 bases; nucleotides outside the gene matches: 8. The germline CDR1 and CDR2 sequences are SNHLY and FYNNEI. The CDR3 extends over 14 amino acids.

This clone has just a few counts. The rearrangement joins TRBV6-1 to TRBJ1-2; possibly TRBD1 for D (6 bases). CDR1 and CDR2 (germline): MNHNS, SASEGT. Deletions cut 8 bases from V and 5 bases from J, with 12 bases between. The CDR3 sequence is 12 residues long. CDR3 residues: CASPGQGYGYTF. In DNA, the CDR3 is TGTGCCAGCCCGGGGCAGGGGTATGGCTACACCTTC.

This clone was picked up one time. The chain couples TRBV2 to TRBJ1-5; D perhaps matches TRBD1 (5 bases). The CDR3 is made up of 13 amino acids. The germline V gene encodes CDR1 SNHLY and CDR2 FYNNEI. Trimming took off 6 bases at V and 8 bases at J, with 14 bases between the two ends. The CDR3 coding sequence is TGTGCCAGCAGGATAAGGGGTTTGGAGCCCCAGCATTTT. It codes for CASRIRGLEPQHF. Complete variable domain (other parts from reference TRBV2 and TRBJ1-5): EPEVTQTPSHQVTQMGQEVILRCVPISNHLYFYWYRQILGQKVEFLVSFYNNEISEKSEIFDDQFSVERPDGSNFTLKIRSTKLEDSAMYFCASRIRGLEPQHFGDGTRLSIL.

This chain connects TRBV2 to TRBJ2-3; D ambiguous. In germline, CDR1 is SNHLY, CDR2 FYNNEI. V gave up 5 bases and J gave up 0 bases, with 3 bases separating them. The CDR3 is 12 residues long. The CDR3: CASSMSTDTQYF. Written as DNA, the CDR3 is TGTGCCAGCAGTATGAGCACAGATACGCAGTATTTT.

This chain uses TRBV7-2 with TRBJ1-6; the D is unclear. The germline V gene has CDR1 SGHTA and CDR2 FQGNSA. Deletions cut 2 bases from V and 7 bases from J, with 12 bases between. This CDR3 is 15 amino acids long. The CDR3 sequence: CASSLTGTGNSPLHF. CDR3 coding DNA: TGTGCCAGCAGCTTAACTGGTACCGGGAATTCACCCCTCCACTTT. Looking up the rest from reference TRBV7-2 and TRBJ1-6 gives the full variable domain: GAGVSQSPSNKVTEKGKDVELRCDPISGHTALYWYRQSLGQGLEFLIYFQGNSAPDKSGLPSDRFSAERTGGSVSTLTIQRTQQEDSAVYLCASSLTGTGNSPLHFGNGTRLTVT.

V is TRBV9 and J is TRBJ2-2; the D is unclear. The CDR3 loop spans 12 amino acids. V lost 2 bases to trimming and J lost 6 bases, with 5 bases between them. Germline V gene data show CDR1 as SGDLS and CDR2 as YYNGEE. CDR3 bases: TGTGCCAGCAGCGTTTTTCCCGGGGAGCTGTTTTTT. Its translation: CASSVFPGELFF. The full variable domain, in which reference TRBV9 and TRBJ2-2 provide the parts outside the CDR3, is DSGVTQTPKHLITATGQRVTLRCSPRSGDLSVYWYQQSLDQGLQFLIQYYNGEERAKGNILERFSAQQFPDLHSELNLSSLELGDSALYFCASSVFPGELFFGEGSRLTVL.

V usage is TRBV19 and J usage is TRBJ1-1, with 9 bases fitting TRBD1. J was trimmed by 5 bases and V by 7 bases; bases with no gene match: 5. CDR3 length: 13 amino acids. CDR1 and CDR2 from the germline V gene are LNHDA and SQIVND (reference sequence). This chain's CDR3 is CASKGTGQTEAFF. DNA for the CDR3: TGTGCCAGTAAAGGGACAGGGCAGACTGAAGCTTTCTTT.

This clone was found a few times. The gene calls are TRBV13 and TRBJ2-7; 9 bases are a match to TRBD2. Germline CDR1 is PRHDT and CDR2 is FYEKMQ (reference sequence). CDR3 length: 15 amino acids. V was pared by 5 bases and J by 7 bases, with 12 bases of the junction left unmatched. As DNA, the CDR3 is TGTGCCAGCAGCAACGCGGGGGGGCCCGGGCGAGAGCAGTACTTC. It translates to CASSNAGGPGREQYF. The full variable domain, its missing parts supplied by reference TRBV13 and TRBJ2-7, is AAGVIQSPRHLIKEKRETATLKCYPIPRHDTVYWYQQGPGQDPQFLISFYEKMQSDKGSIPDRFSAQQFSDYHSELNMSSLELGDSALYFCASSNAGGPGREQYFGPGTRLTVT.

The rearrangement joins TRBV4-1 to TRBJ2-5, with D hard to call. CDR3 length: 15 residues. Per germline, CDR1 MGHRA and CDR2 YSYEKL. V shed 0 bases and J shed 3 bases, with 11 bases lying between them. The CDR3, as DNA: TGCGCCAGCAGCCAAGATCCGGGCGGCAAAGAGACCCAGTACTTC. As protein: CASSQDPGGKETQYF.

The chain joins TRBV5-6 to TRBJ2-1; D assignment may be TRBD1 or TRBD2 (6 bases each). Germline loops: CDR1 SGHDT, CDR2 YYEEEE. CDR3 size: 15 residues. The V and J ends lost 1 base and 0 bases respectively, with 8 bases between them. The CDR3 region has the DNA TGTGCCAGCAGCTTGACGGGGGCCTCCTACAATGAGCAGTTCTTC. Translating gives CASSLTGASYNEQFF.